This record covers a single T cell receptor (beta chain). Germline V gives CDR1 SEHNR, CDR2 FQNEAQ (reference sequence). CDR3 length equals 15 residues. Trimming left V 4 bases short and J 3 bases short, with 12 bases between. The data are from a study of blood T cell repertoires in COVID-19. Across the study: PBMCs, B-cell-depleted T cells, or T cells provided the cDNA or gDNA that made up the material.

Profiled with immunoSEQ multiplex PCR; TCRdb holds only in-frame clones, not every one. The sample lists about 320,000 clones, around 83% occurring once. This TCR was recovered from a woman in her 50s with acute or convalescent COVID-19. This chain links TRBV7-9 with TRBJ2-2; the D gene is possibly TRBD2 (6 bases). The specimen sequenced was peripheral blood. The CDR3 is CASSYGTGDTGELFF. In nucleotides, the CDR3 is TGTGCCAGCAGCTATGGGACTGGAGACACCGGGGAGCTGTTTTTT. Full variable domain (outside the CDR3, taken from reference TRBV7-9 and TRBJ2-2): DTGVSQNPRHKITKRGQNVTFRCDPISEHNRLYWYRQTLGQGPEFLTYFQNEAQLEKSRLLSDRFSAERPKGSFSTLEIQRTEQGDSAMYLCASSYGTGDTGELFFGEGSRLTVL.